The 16 T cell receptor beta chains below were found in one sample sequenced in a study of blood T cell repertoires in COVID-19. Generated by immunoSEQ multiplex PCR, the TCRdb table keeps only in-frame clones and is missing some. The repertoire holds 88,000 or so clones, with around nine tenths as singletons. The sample taken for sequencing was PBMCs or T cells enriched from blood (not recorded which). These TCRs come from a woman in her 50s with acute COVID-19.

The rearrangement links TRBV18 to TRBJ2-7; D might be TRBD1 (6 bases). Trimming stripped 6 bases from V and 2 bases from J, with 17 bases between. In germline, CDR1 is KGHSH, CDR2 LQKENI. The CDR3 totals 15 residues. The CDR3 loop is CASSPTGFGAYEQYF. The DNA for the CDR3 is TGTGCCAGCTCCCCTACAGGGTTCGGGGCCTACGAGCAGTACTTC.

The chain carries TRBV6-5 and TRBJ1-4; the D is unclear. The CDR3 has 15 residues. From germline, CDR1 is MNHEY and CDR2 SVGAGI. V lost 7 bases and J 4 bases, leaving 16 bases between the germline ends. The CDR3 protein is CASNAMSGYNEKLFF. The CDR3 DNA reads as TGTGCCAGCAACGCAATGTCGGGTTATAATGAAAAACTGTTTTTT.

Only one count was recorded for this clone. The chain has TRBV19 and TRBJ1-2; unclear D gene. In germline, CDR1 is LNHDA, CDR2 SQIVND (reference sequence). The CDR3 length is 12 residues. V shed 3 bases and J shed 3 bases, with 5 bases lying between them. The chain's CDR3 is CASSIVDYGYTF. CDR3 bases: TGTGCCAGTAGTATCGTTGACTATGGCTACACCTTC.

The V and J genes are TRBV7-6 and TRBJ2-3; 14 nucleotides align to TRBD2. The CDR3 consists of 17 residues. The V and J ends lost 1 base and 4 bases, in that order; junction bases with no gene match: 4. The germline CDR1 and CDR2 sequences are SGHVS and FNYEAQ. The CDR3 bases are TGTGCCAGCAGCTTAGGGGGACTAGCGGGAGCCGCAGATACGCAGTATTTT. Translation: CASSLGGLAGAADTQYF.

This sequence joins TRBV6-5 and TRBJ1-3; the D gene is possibly TRBD1 (5 bases). Trimming shortened V by 4 bases and J by 4 bases, and 11 bases separated the two germline ends. Germline CDR1 MNHEY, CDR2 SVGAGI. The CDR3 spans 14 residues. As DNA, the CDR3 is TGTGCCAGCAGTTGGCAGGGTGGAGGAAACACCATATATTTT. It encodes CASSWQGGGNTIYF.

V is TRBV19 and J is TRBJ1-1, with unresolved D. Germline V CDR1 and CDR2: LNHDA, SQIVND (reference sequence). Deletions cut 3 bases from V and 0 bases from J, with 11 bases between. The CDR3 spans 15 residues. The CDR3 region has the DNA TGTGCCAGTAGTATGCACCAGGTCTTGAACACTGAAGCTTTCTTT. Protein sequence: CASSMHQVLNTEAFF. Filled out from reference TRBV19 and TRBJ1-1, the complete variable domain reads DGGITQSPKYLFRKEGQNVTLSCEQNLNHDAMYWYRQDPGQGLRLIYYSQIVNDFQKGDIAEGYSVSREKKESFPLTVTSAQKNPTAFYLCASSMHQVLNTEAFFGQGTRLTVV.

The gene calls are TRBV6-1 and TRBJ2-7; TRBD2 might be the D (6 bases). CDR1 is MNHNS and CDR2 is SASEGT in the germline V gene. The CDR3 is made up of 13 amino acids. V was trimmed by 2 bases and J by 9 bases, leaving 14 bases between them. The CDR3 region is CASSESSRGSQYF. The CDR3 bases are TGTGCCAGCAGTGAATCCTCCCGGGGGTCGCAGTACTTC.

The chain is built from TRBV10-1 and TRBJ2-1; D is possibly TRBD2 (6 bases). V was trimmed by 10 bases and J by 2 bases, leaving 15 bases between them. The CDR3 sequence is 14 residues long. Looked up from germline, CDR1 is WNHNN and CDR2 is SYGVQD (reference sequence). CDR3 loop: CATGLSGPYNEQFF. CDR3 in DNA: TGCGCCACCGGCCTTAGCGGTCCCTACAATGAGCAGTTCTTC.

The rearrangement links TRBV10-3 to TRBJ2-7; a weak D match, TRBD2 (5 bases). The germline V and J ends were trimmed by 5 bases and 0 bases, with 14 bases remaining between them. Per the germline V gene, CDR1 is ENHRY and CDR2 is SYGVKD. The CDR3 loop spans 15 amino acids. The DNA for the CDR3 is TGTGCCATCAGTCCGGACTCCACGAGCTCCTACGAGCAGTACTTC. Protein: CAISPDSTSSYEQYF.

V is TRBV15 and J is TRBJ2-5, with a tentative D call TRBD2 (5 bases). The CDR3 runs 14 residues. V lost 0 bases and J lost 2, with 7 bases in between. Germline values: CDR1 LNHNV, CDR2 YYDKDF (reference sequence). CDR3 sequence: CATSREGGQETQYF. The CDR3, as DNA: TGTGCCACCAGCAGAGAAGGAGGACAAGAGACCCAGTACTTC.

J is TRBJ2-1 and V is TRBV2; 10 bases map to TRBD2. Germline loops: CDR1 SNHLY, CDR2 FYNNEI. V lost 7 bases to trimming and J lost 8 bases; unmatched junction nucleotides: 14. This CDR3 contains 16 residues. The CDR3 nucleotides are TGTGCCAGCAACCCTCGAGCGGGAGGGACTCCTGATGAGCAGTTCTTC. It specifies CASNPRAGGTPDEQFF.

The chain is built from TRBV29-1 and TRBJ2-3, with 12 bases matching TRBD2. This CDR3 spans 13 amino acids. Germline V CDR1 and CDR2: SQVTM, ANQGSEA. Losses at the gene ends were 8 bases for V and 7 bases for J; bases not matched to a gene: 7. The CDR3 is CSLRTSGMNTQYF. The CDR3 DNA is TGCAGCCTTAGGACTAGCGGGATGAATACGCAGTATTTT.

This sequence joins TRBV7-8 and TRBJ2-7; 14 bases are shared with TRBD2. The CDR3 has 16 amino acids. V was clipped by 5 bases and J by 2 bases; unmatched bases: 5. Germline V gives CDR1 SGHVS, CDR2 FQNEAQ. The CDR3 bases are TGTGCCAGCAGCGGACCGGGACTAGCGGGAGCCTACGAGCAGTACTTC. Its protein product is CASSGPGLAGAYEQYF. The full variable domain, completed using reference TRBV7-8 and TRBJ2-7, is GAGVSQSPRYKVAKRGQDVALRCDPISGHVSLFWYQQALGQGPEFLTYFQNEAQLDKSGLPSDRFFAERPEGSVSTLKIQRTQQEDSAVYLCASSGPGLAGAYEQYFGPGTRLTVT.

The genes are TRBV20-1 and TRBJ1-1; TRBD1 aligns across 8 bases. CDR1 is DFQATT and CDR2 is SNEGSKA in the germline V gene (reference sequence). The CDR3 spans 18 residues. Germline trimming cut 3 bases from V and 3 bases from J; bases unmatched to any gene: 18. The CDR3 DNA reads as TGCAGTGCTAGTATGCGGTTTGCAGGGGGCGCGGGCGACACTGAAGCTTTCTTT. Protein: CSASMRFAGGAGDTEAFF.

This clone has only one observation. The chain combines TRBV6-2 or TRBV6-3 with TRBJ2-1, with TRBD2 identical over 12 bases. Germline lookup yields CDR1 MNHEY and CDR2 SVGEGT. CDR3 length: 17 amino acids. Trimming took 5 bases from V and 7 from J; bases not matched to a gene: 12. The CDR3 coding sequence is TGTGCCAGCAGTCCCCGACGGACTAGCGGGATTTTTAATGAGCAGTTCTTC. It encodes CASSPRRTSGIFNEQFF.

The chain employs TRBV21-1 and TRBJ2-7; TRBD1 was called by the table and not checked on the DNA. TRBV21-1 is recorded as a pseudogene. CDR3 length equals 17 residues. CDR3 region: CASRRITAPKLCYEQYF. The DNA of the CDR3 is TGTGCCAGCAGGCGAATAACAGCCCCTAAGCTATGCTACGAGCAGTACTTC.